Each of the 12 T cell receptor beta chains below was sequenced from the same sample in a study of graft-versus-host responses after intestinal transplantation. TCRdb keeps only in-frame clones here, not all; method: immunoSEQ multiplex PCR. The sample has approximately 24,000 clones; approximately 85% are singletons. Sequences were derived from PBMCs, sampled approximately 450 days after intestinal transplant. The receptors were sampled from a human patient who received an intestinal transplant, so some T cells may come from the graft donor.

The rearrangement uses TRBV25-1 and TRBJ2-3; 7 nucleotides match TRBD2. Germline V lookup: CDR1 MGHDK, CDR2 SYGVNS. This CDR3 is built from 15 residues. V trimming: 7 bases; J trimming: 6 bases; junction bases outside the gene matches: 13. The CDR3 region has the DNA TGTGCCAGCACCCGTCGGGGGAGTAGCGGGGATACGCAGTATTTT. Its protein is CASTRRGSSGDTQYF. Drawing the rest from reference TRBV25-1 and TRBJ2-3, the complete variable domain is EADIYQTPRYLVIGTGKKITLECSQTMGHDKMYWYQQDPGMELHLIHYSYGVNSTEKGDLSSESTVSRIRTEHFPLTLESARPSHTSQYLCASTRRGSSGDTQYFGPGTRLTVL.

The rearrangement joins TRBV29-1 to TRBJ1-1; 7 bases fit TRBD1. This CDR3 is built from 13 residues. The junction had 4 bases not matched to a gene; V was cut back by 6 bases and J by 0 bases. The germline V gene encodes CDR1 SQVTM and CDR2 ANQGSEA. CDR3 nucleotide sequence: TGCAGCGTCGAGGGGGCTATGAACACTGAAGCTTTCTTT. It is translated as CSVEGAMNTEAFF.

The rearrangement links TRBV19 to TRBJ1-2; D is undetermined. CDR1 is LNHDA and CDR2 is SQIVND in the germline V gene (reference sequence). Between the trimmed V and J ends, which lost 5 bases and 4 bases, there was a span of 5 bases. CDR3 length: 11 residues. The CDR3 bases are TGTGCCAGTAGTCAGGTCTATGGCTACACCTTC. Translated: CASSQVYGYTF. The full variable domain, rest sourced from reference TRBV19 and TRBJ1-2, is DGGITQSPKYLFRKEGQNVTLSCEQNLNHDAMYWYRQDPGQGLRLIYYSQIVNDFQKGDIAEGYSVSREKKESFPLTVTSAQKNPTAFYLCASSQVYGYTFGSGTRLTVV.

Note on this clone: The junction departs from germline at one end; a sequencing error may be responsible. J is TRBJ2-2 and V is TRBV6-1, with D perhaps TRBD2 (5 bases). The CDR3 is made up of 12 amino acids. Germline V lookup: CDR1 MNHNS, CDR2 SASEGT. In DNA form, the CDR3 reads TGTGCCAGCAGATTAACTTACCGGGGAGCTGTTTTT. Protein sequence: CASRLTYRGAVF.

CDR3 sequence reads: CASTPSGSLSYNEQFF. CDR3 bases: TGCGCCAGCACACCTAGCGGGAGCCTCTCCTACAATGAGCAGTTCTTC. The rearrangement uses TRBV5-1 and TRBJ2-1, with TRBD2 identical over 10 bases. The trim removed 6 bases at V and 0 bases at J, leaving 6 bases unmatched. CDR1 and CDR2 (germline): SGHRS, YFSETQ. The CDR3 sequence is 16 residues long.

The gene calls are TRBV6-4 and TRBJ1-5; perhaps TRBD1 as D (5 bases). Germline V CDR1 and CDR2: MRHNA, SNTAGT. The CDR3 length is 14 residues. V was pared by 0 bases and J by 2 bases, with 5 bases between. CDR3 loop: CASSDSGGNQPQHF. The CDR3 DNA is TGTGCCAGCAGTGACTCAGGGGGCAATCAGCCCCAGCATTTT.

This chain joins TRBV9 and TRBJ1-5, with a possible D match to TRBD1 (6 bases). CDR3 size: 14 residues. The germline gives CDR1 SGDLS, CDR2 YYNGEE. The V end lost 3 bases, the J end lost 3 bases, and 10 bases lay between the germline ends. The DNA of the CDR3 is TGTGCCAGCAGCGCCCAGGGGCTCAATCAGCCCCAGCATTTT. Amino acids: CASSAQGLNQPQHF. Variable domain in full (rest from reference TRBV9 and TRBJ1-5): DSGVTQTPKHLITATGQRVTLRCSPRSGDLSVYWYQQSLDQGLQFLIQYYNGEERAKGNILERFSAQQFPDLHSELNLSSLELGDSALYFCASSAQGLNQPQHFGDGTRLSIL.

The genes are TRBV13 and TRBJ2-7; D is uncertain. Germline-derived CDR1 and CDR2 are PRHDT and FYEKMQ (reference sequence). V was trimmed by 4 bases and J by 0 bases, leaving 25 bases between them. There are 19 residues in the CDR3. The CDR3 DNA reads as TGTGCCAGCAGCTCGGGCCCGGGCCCAGGAGAGCCGCACTCCTACGAGCAGTACTTC. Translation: CASSSGPGPGEPHSYEQYF.

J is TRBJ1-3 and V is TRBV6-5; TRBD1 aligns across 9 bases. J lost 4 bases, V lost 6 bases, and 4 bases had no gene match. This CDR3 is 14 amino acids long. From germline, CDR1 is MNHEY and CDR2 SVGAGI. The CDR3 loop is CASRATGGGNTIYF. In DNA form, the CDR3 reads TGTGCCAGCAGAGCGACAGGGGGAGGAAACACCATATATTTT.

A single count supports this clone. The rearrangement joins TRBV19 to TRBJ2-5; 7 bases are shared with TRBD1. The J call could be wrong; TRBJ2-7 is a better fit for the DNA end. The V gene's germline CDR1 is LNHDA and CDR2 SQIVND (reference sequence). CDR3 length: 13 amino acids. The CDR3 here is CATSGTVTYEQYF. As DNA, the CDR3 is TGTGCCACCTCCGGGACAGTAACCTACGAGCAGTACTTC.

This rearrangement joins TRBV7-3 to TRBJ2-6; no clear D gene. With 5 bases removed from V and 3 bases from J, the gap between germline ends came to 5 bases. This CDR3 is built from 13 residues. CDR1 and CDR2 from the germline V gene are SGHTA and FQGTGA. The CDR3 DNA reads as TGTGCCAGCAGCCGATATGGGGCCAACGTCCTGACTTTC. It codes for CASSRYGANVLTF.

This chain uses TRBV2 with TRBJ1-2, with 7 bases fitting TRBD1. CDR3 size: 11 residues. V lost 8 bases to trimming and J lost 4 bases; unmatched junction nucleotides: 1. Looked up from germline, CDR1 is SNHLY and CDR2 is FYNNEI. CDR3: CASDRAYGYTF. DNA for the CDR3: TGTGCCAGCGACAGGGCCTATGGCTACACCTTC.